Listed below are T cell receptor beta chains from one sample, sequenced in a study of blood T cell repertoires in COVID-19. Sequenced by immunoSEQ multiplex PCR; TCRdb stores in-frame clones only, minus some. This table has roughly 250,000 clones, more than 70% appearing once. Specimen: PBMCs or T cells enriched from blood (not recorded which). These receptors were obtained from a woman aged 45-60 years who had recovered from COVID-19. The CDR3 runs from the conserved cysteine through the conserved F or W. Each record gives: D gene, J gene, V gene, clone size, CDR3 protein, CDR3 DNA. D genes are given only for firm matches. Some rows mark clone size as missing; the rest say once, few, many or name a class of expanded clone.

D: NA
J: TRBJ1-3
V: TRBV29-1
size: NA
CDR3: CSVEGSRSGNTIYF
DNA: TGCAGCGTTGAAGGGAGCCGTTCTGGAAACACCATATATTTT

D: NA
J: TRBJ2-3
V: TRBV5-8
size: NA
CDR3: CASSLGRGRSSDTQYF
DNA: TGTGCCAGCAGCTTGGGCCGGGGAAGAAGTTCAGATACGCAGTATTTT

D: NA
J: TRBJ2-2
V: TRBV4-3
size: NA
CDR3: CASSQGQRDTGELFF
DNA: TGCGCCAGCAGCCAAGGCCAGCGGGACACCGGGGAGCTGTTTTTT

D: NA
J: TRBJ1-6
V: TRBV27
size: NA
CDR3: CASSLQGGANSPLHF
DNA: TGTGCCAGCAGTTTACAAGGGGGGGCTAATTCACCCCTCCACTTT

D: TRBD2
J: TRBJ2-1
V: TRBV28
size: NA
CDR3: CASRKAGGRYNEQFF
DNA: TGTGCCAGCAGGAAAGCGGGAGGGCGTTACAATGAGCAGTTCTTC

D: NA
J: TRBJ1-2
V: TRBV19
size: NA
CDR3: CASSNDRKRGYTF
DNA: TGTGCCAGTAGTAACGACAGGAAAAGGGGCTACACCTTC

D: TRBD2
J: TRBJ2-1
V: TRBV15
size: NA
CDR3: CATSRGDSGTVQFF
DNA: TGTGCCACCAGCAGAGGGGATAGCGGGACCGTTCAGTTCTTC

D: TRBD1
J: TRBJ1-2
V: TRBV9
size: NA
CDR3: CASSVRDRAAGYTF
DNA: TGTGCCAGCAGCGTACGGGACAGGGCCGCTGGCTACACCTTC

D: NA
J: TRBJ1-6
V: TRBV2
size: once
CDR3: CASTRSQGRDNSPLHF
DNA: TGTGCCAGCACCCGGTCCCAGGGTAGGGATAATTCACCCCTCCACTTT

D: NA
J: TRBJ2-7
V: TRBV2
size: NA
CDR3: CASSEARGIGGNEQYF
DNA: TGTGCCAGCAGTGAAGCGCGTGGGATAGGGGGTAACGAGCAGTACTTC

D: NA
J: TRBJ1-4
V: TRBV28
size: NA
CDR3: CASSLLATNEKLFF
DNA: TGTGCCAGCAGTTTATTAGCAACTAATGAAAAACTGTTTTTT

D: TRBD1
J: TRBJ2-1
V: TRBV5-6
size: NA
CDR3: CASSGDRGFHEQFF
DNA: TGTGCCAGCAGCGGGGACAGGGGATTCCATGAGCAGTTCTTC

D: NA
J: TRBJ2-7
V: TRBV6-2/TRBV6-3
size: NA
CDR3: CASTPRGRYSYEQYF
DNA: TGTGCCAGCACCCCCCGGGGGAGATACTCCTACGAGCAGTACTTC

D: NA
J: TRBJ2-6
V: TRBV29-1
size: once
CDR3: CSVGQDNSGANVLTF
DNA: TGCAGCGTTGGACAGGATAACTCTGGGGCCAACGTCCTGACTTTC